This passage covers 4 T cell receptor beta chains from one sample sequenced in a study of long-term antiretroviral therapy in people with HIV. With survey level as its setting, the immunoSEQ assay was v3.0. Measured with immunoSEQ multiplex PCR; TCRdb has only the in-frame clones, and not every one. The sample contains 40,000 to 50,000 clones, less than 95% of which appear only once. This material consisted of unsorted PBMCs, taken around 9.2 years after starting antiretroviral therapy. Receptors were obtained from a man aged 25-40 years with HIV.

The V and J genes are TRBV25-1 and TRBJ1-2; D uncertain. The CDR3 spans 14 residues. Trimming stripped 6 bases from V and 8 bases from J, with 19 bases between. The germline CDR1 and CDR2 sequences are MGHDK and SYGVNS. CDR3 DNA sequence: TGTGCCAGCAGCCTTGAAGGGCACTTGGGCGGCTACACCTTC. Translation: CASSLEGHLGGYTF.

The rearrangement links TRBV7-9 to TRBJ2-5, with TRBD1 matching over 9 bases. Trimming removed 3 bases from V and 5 bases from J; junction bases left unmatched: 7. This CDR3 is 15 amino acids long. CDR1 is SEHNR, CDR2 FQNEAQ, per germline (reference sequence). CDR3 region: CASSLLTGGMETQYF. The CDR3 DNA sequence: TGTGCCAGCAGCTTGCTGACAGGGGGGATGGAGACCCAGTACTTC.

The V call is TRBV9, the J call TRBJ1-2; tentative D call: TRBD1 (5 bases). Between the trimmed V and J ends, which lost 3 bases and 6 bases, there was a span of 21 bases. The germline V gene encodes CDR1 SGDLS and CDR2 YYNGEE. The CDR3 runs to 16 residues. CDR3 in amino acids: CASSASTGRGSDGYTF. CDR3 bases: TGTGCCAGCAGCGCGTCAACCGGACGGGGGTCGGATGGCTACACCTTC. Variable domain in full (rest from reference TRBV9 and TRBJ1-2): DSGVTQTPKHLITATGQRVTLRCSPRSGDLSVYWYQQSLDQGLQFLIQYYNGEERAKGNILERFSAQQFPDLHSELNLSSLELGDSALYFCASSASTGRGSDGYTFGSGTRLTVV.

The chain carries TRBV27 and TRBJ1-1; no clear D. The CDR3 length is 16 residues. V was clipped by 3 bases and J by 5 bases, with 19 bases between them. Germline V gene lookup returns CDR1 MNHEY and CDR2 SMNVEV (reference sequence). DNA for the CDR3: TGTGCCAGCAGTTTTTCCGCCGTATGGGGAGGGACTGAAGCTTTCTTT. Protein product: CASSFSAVWGGTEAFF.